The 28 T cell receptor beta chains given below trace back to one sample, sequenced in a study of CD8 T cells in Susac syndrome. The RNA, about 0.5 to 1 ug, was put through reverse transcription using random hexamers. TCRdb reanalysed the immunoSEQ multiplex PCR reads using MiXCR and keeps one entry per CDR3 protein. The sample consists of more than 95,000 distinct CDR3 sequences, around 96% of them appearing once. The sample taken for sequencing was CD8+ T cells from PBMCs. These receptors all stem from a human donor with Susac syndrome.

The genes are TRBV19 and TRBJ2-2; 7 bases are shared with TRBD2. V trimming: 6 bases; J trimming: 6 bases; junction bases outside the gene matches: 7. This CDR3 is 14 amino acids long. Germline CDR1 reads LNHDA; CDR2 reads SQIVND (reference sequence). CDR3 coding DNA: TGTGCCAGTAGCTATGGACTAGGTCCCGGGGAGCTGTTTTTT. Translating gives CASSYGLGPGELFF.

The rearrangement uses TRBV5-1 and TRBJ1-2; no clear D gene. V was cut by 6 bases and J by 6 bases, with 12 bases left in between. Germline V gene lookup returns CDR1 SGHRS and CDR2 YFSETQ. The CDR3 is 12 residues long. The CDR3 bases are TGCGCCAGCAAAACCAGCGGGGATGGCTACACCTTC. Protein: CASKTSGDGYTF.

This sequence joins TRBV7-8 and TRBJ2-5; 7 nucleotides line up with TRBD2. J gave up 1 base and V 3 bases, and 5 bases lay outside the gene matches. This CDR3 spans 15 amino acids. Germline V lookup: CDR1 SGHVS, CDR2 FQNEAQ. CDR3 nucleotide sequence: TGTGCCAGCAGCTTTCGCGGGGGACTCCAAGAGACCCAGTACTTC. This gives the protein CASSFRGGLQETQYF.

This chain links TRBV7-9 with TRBJ2-7, with a possible D match to TRBD1 (6 bases). The germline gives CDR1 SEHNR, CDR2 FQNEAQ (reference sequence). The CDR3 has 15 amino acids. Trimming pared 0 bases from V and 9 bases from J, leaving 18 bases between. For the CDR3, the DNA is TGTGCCAGCAGCTTAGCCTCGGACAGTCTACGTGGGCAGTACTTC. Encoded protein: CASSLASDSLRGQYF.

The CDR3 loop is CASSQDSSNQPQHF. In nucleotides, the CDR3 is TGTGCCAGCAGCCAAGACAGCTCCAATCAGCCCCAGCATTTT. This sequence joins TRBV4-2 and TRBJ1-5; no firm D call. The CDR3 is 14 amino acids. Trimming removed 0 bases at V and 3 bases at J, with 6 bases between. Germline V lookup: CDR1 LGHNA, CDR2 YNFKEQ.

This chain's CDR3 is CASSRLQGLNTEAFF. The CDR3 DNA sequence: TGTGCCAGCAGCCGACTACAGGGATTGAACACTGAAGCTTTCTTT. V and J are TRBV7-6 and TRBJ1-1; the D gene is possibly TRBD1 (6 bases). V lost 5 bases to trimming and J lost 0 bases, with 13 bases between them. This CDR3 is built from 15 residues. From germline, CDR1 is SGHVS and CDR2 FNYEAQ.

The genes are TRBV4-3 and TRBJ2-7, with D possibly matching TRBD2 (6 bases). Germline V gives CDR1 LGHNA, CDR2 YSLEER. The CDR3 extends over 16 amino acids. V dropped 0 bases and J dropped 2 bases, with 14 bases sitting between them. CDR3 nucleotides: TGCGCCAGCAGCCAAGAGGGGACGGGAGATCCCTACGAGCAGTACTTC. Translation gives CASSQEGTGDPYEQYF.

The V call is TRBV13, the J call TRBJ2-7; 7 bases are a match to TRBD2. V trimming: 1 base; J trimming: 2 bases; junction bases outside the gene matches: 5. The CDR3 contains 15 residues. In germline, CDR1 is PRHDT, CDR2 FYEKMQ (reference sequence). The CDR3 reads CASSLEGTKAYEQYF. The DNA of the CDR3 is TGTGCCAGCAGCTTAGAGGGGACTAAGGCCTACGAGCAGTACTTC.

This chain joins TRBV7-9 and TRBJ2-7; D assignment may be TRBD1 or TRBD2 (5 bases each). Trimming pared 5 bases from V and 4 bases from J, leaving 21 bases between. The CDR3 sequence is 16 residues long. CDR1 is SEHNR, CDR2 FQNEAQ, per germline (reference sequence). The CDR3 region is CASSPLPGQPSYEQYF. CDR3 coding DNA: TGTGCCAGCAGCCCCCTTCCGGGGCAGCCAAGTTACGAGCAGTACTTC.

To note about this clonotype: The germline gene is not matched at one end of the junction; a read error may be the cause. The rearrangement uses TRBV12-5 and TRBJ1-5; no clear D gene. There are 15 residues in the CDR3. CDR1 LGHNT and CDR2 FRNRAP come from the germline V gene. CDR3 in DNA: TGTGCTAGTGGGCCCCCCGACGGCAGCATTCAGCCCCAGCATTTT. Translating gives CASGPPDGSIQPQHF.

The rearrangement uses TRBV13 and TRBJ1-1; D ambiguous. The ends were cut back, 5 bases at V and 1 base at J, with 14 bases in the middle. Germline CDR1 PRHDT, CDR2 FYEKMQ (reference sequence). This CDR3 is built from 15 residues. This CDR3 reads CASSNPRETNTEAFF. For the CDR3, the DNA is TGTGCCAGCAGCAACCCAAGAGAGACGAACACTGAAGCTTTCTTT.

For the CDR3, the DNA is TGTGCCAGCAGCTCGGACACCATTGTCGAGCAGTACTTC. Amino acids: CASSSDTIVEQYF. This chain links TRBV5-6 with TRBJ2-7; D is perhaps TRBD1 (5 bases). The germline gives CDR1 SGHDT, CDR2 YYEEEE. The CDR3 has 13 residues. V lost 3 bases and J lost 6, with 13 bases in between.

This chain uses TRBV2 with TRBJ2-7; no clear D gene. Between the trimmed V and J ends, which lost 5 bases and 6 bases, there was a span of 17 bases. The germline CDR1 and CDR2 sequences are SNHLY and FYNNEI. The CDR3 consists of 14 residues. CDR3 DNA: TGTGCCAGCAGTCCTAGGGTAGGGCCCCTCGAGCAGTACTTC. Encoded protein: CASSPRVGPLEQYF.

The chain joins TRBV13 to TRBJ1-4; TRBD1 might be the D (5 bases). Germline-derived CDR1 and CDR2 are PRHDT and FYEKMQ (reference sequence). With 7 bases removed from V and 5 bases from J, the gap between germline ends came to 14 bases. This CDR3 has 14 residues. The CDR3 spells CASTRGGINEKLFF. The DNA for the CDR3 is TGTGCCAGCACCCGTGGGGGGATCAATGAAAAACTGTTTTTT.

The chain joins TRBV7-9 to TRBJ1-1, with D maybe TRBD1 (5 bases). Germline lookup yields CDR1 SEHNR and CDR2 FQNEAQ (reference sequence). CDR3 length: 14 amino acids. Trimming shortened V by 6 bases and J by 1 base, and 12 bases separated the two germline ends. CDR3 region: CASSFIQGNTEAFF. The CDR3 DNA is TGTGCCAGCAGTTTTATCCAGGGGAACACTGAAGCTTTCTTT. Full variable domain (remainder filled in from reference TRBV7-9 and TRBJ1-1): DTGVSQNPRHKITKRGQNVTFRCDPISEHNRLYWYRQTLGQGPEFLTYFQNEAQLEKSRLLSDRFSAERPKGSFSTLEIQRTEQGDSAMYLCASSFIQGNTEAFFGQGTRLTVV.

CDR3 bases: TGCGCCAGCAGCCAAGATGCGGCGGGCCGAAGCTCCTACGAGCAGTACTTC. It translates to CASSQDAAGRSSYEQYF. The J gene is TRBJ2-7, the V gene TRBV4-3; TRBD2 might be the D (5 bases). The CDR3 runs to 17 residues. CDR1 and CDR2 from the germline V gene are LGHNA and YSLEER. The germline V and J ends were trimmed by 0 bases and 0 bases, with 15 bases remaining between them.

The CDR3 sequence is CASSLLRGQEMIQETQYF. CDR3 coding DNA: TGTGCCAGCAGCTTACTCAGGGGGCAGGAGATGATTCAAGAGACCCAGTACTTC. The V and J genes are TRBV13 and TRBJ2-5; 8 positions match TRBD1. Germline values: CDR1 PRHDT, CDR2 FYEKMQ (reference sequence). V trimming: 2 bases; J trimming: 2 bases; junction bases outside the gene matches: 13. The length of the CDR3 is 18 residues. Combining the CDR3 with reference TRBV13 and TRBJ2-5 gives the whole variable domain AAGVIQSPRHLIKEKRETATLKCYPIPRHDTVYWYQQGPGQDPQFLISFYEKMQSDKGSIPDRFSAQQFSDYHSELNMSSLELGDSALYFCASSLLRGQEMIQETQYFGPGTRLLVL.

J is TRBJ2-7 and V is TRBV12-5, with 11 bases fitting TRBD1. Unmatched junction bases numbered 8, after V lost 5 bases and J lost 2 bases. The CDR3 runs to 16 residues. Per germline, CDR1 LGHNT and CDR2 FRNRAP. The CDR3 DNA reads TGTGCTAGTGGTGGCGGACAGGGGGCTTTTACCTACGAGCAGTACTTC. It translates to CASGGGQGAFTYEQYF.

The chain couples TRBV30 to TRBJ1-5; no clear D. Trimming removed 1 base from V and 0 bases from J, with 10 bases in between. The germline V gene encodes CDR1 GTSNPN and CDR2 SVGIG (reference sequence). The CDR3 contains 15 residues. The CDR3 here is CAWSGASLSNQPQHF. As DNA, the CDR3 is TGTGCCTGGAGTGGGGCCAGCCTTAGCAATCAGCCCCAGCATTTT.

The chain carries TRBV7-9 and TRBJ1-1; 12 bases are a match to TRBD1. This CDR3 spans 15 amino acids. Germline V gene lookup returns CDR1 SEHNR and CDR2 FQNEAQ (reference sequence). The trim removed 3 bases at V and 11 bases at J, leaving 10 bases unmatched. The CDR3 DNA reads TGTGCCAGCAGCTTGGGACAGGGGGCTCTAAGTGGGGCTTTCTTT. This encodes CASSLGQGALSGAFF. The full variable domain, with the rest looked up from reference TRBV7-9 and TRBJ1-1, is DTGVSQNPRHKITKRGQNVTFRCDPISEHNRLYWYRQTLGQGPEFLTYFQNEAQLEKSRLLSDRFSAERPKGSFSTLEIQRTEQGDSAMYLCASSLGQGALSGAFFGQGTRLTVV.

The chain links TRBV28 to TRBJ2-4; D remains unclear. This CDR3 contains 17 residues. V lost 5 bases and J 5 bases, leaving 22 bases between the germline ends. The V gene's germline CDR1 is MDHEN and CDR2 SYDVKM. The CDR3 here is CASSRGPLAARENIQYF. DNA of the CDR3: TGTGCCAGCAGTCGAGGCCCCTTAGCAGCAAGAGAAAACATTCAGTACTTC.

This chain links TRBV7-6 with TRBJ2-7, with 7 bases lining up with TRBD2. The CDR3 runs to 14 residues. The ends lost 4 bases at V and 2 bases at J; junction bases unmatched: 5. The germline gives CDR1 SGHVS, CDR2 FNYEAQ. Here the CDR3 reads CASSSSGNTYEQYF. DNA for the CDR3: TGTGCCAGCAGCTCCAGCGGGAATACCTACGAGCAGTACTTC.

V and J are TRBV20-1 and TRBJ2-2, with a possible D match to TRBD2 (6 bases). CDR1 is DFQATT, CDR2 SNEGSKA, per germline (reference sequence). The CDR3 has 15 residues. Trimming took off 4 bases at V and 3 bases at J, with 15 bases between the two ends. CDR3 region: CSAKRGGGDTGELFF. The CDR3 DNA reads as TGCAGTGCTAAACGGGGTGGAGGGGACACCGGGGAGCTGTTTTTT.

The chain links TRBV25-1 to TRBJ1-3; D call uncertain. The germline gives CDR1 MGHDK, CDR2 SYGVNS. The CDR3 is made up of 15 amino acids. The ends were cut back, 5 bases at V and 0 bases at J, with 11 bases in the middle. The CDR3 protein is CASSRQSFSGNTIYF. CDR3 DNA sequence: TGTGCCAGCAGTCGACAATCCTTCTCTGGAAACACCATATATTTT.

The V and J genes are TRBV12-3 or TRBV12-4 and TRBJ2-1; 9 bases align to TRBD1. The CDR3 has 16 amino acids. V was pared by 5 bases and J by 7 bases, with 12 bases of the junction left unmatched. The CDR3 nucleotides are TGTGCCAGCAGTCTGATGACAGGGGGGCTAATGAATGAGCAGTTCTTC. This codes for CASSLMTGGLMNEQFF.

V usage is TRBV7-9 and J usage is TRBJ2-3; no clear D. The CDR3 is 14 residues long. V lost 4 bases and J 2 bases, leaving 10 bases between the germline ends. Looked up from germline, CDR1 is SEHNR and CDR2 is FQNEAQ (reference sequence). The CDR3 loop is CASSWADSTDTQYF. The DNA for the CDR3 is TGTGCCAGCAGCTGGGCCGACTCCACAGATACGCAGTATTTT.

This chain links TRBV5-1 with TRBJ2-5; no definite D call. The CDR3 runs 12 residues. Trimming left V 1 base short and J 5 bases short, with 6 bases between. The germline CDR1 and CDR2 sequences are SGHRS and YFSETQ. CDR3 protein: CASSLSSETQYF. In DNA, the CDR3 is TGCGCCAGCAGCTTGTCTAGTGAGACCCAGTACTTC.

The chain combines TRBV4-1 with TRBJ2-6; D uncertain. CDR1 MGHRA and CDR2 YSYEKL come from the germline V gene. This CDR3 contains 16 residues. The V gene lost 1 base and the J gene lost 2 bases, with 9 bases spanning the gap. CDR3 nucleotides: TGCGCCAGCAGCCAAGTGACTGGGGCTGGGGCCAACGTCCTGACTTTC. It specifies CASSQVTGAGANVLTF.